Below, 10 T cell receptor beta chains from the same sample are listed, as sequenced in a study of blood T cell repertoires in COVID-19. Libraries were prepared by immunoSEQ multiplex PCR; TCRdb keeps only in-frame clonotypes and omits some of them. This sample carries 250,000 to 350,000 clones, roughly 90% of them seen once, and the ten largest clones take 0.75% to 0.9%. Sequences were obtained from peripheral blood. These receptors all come from a man aged 25-45 years with acute or convalescent COVID-19.

The chain combines TRBV11-2 with TRBJ1-1; D might be TRBD1 (5 bases). The CDR3 loop spans 17 amino acids. CDR1 is SGHAT and CDR2 is FQNNGV in the germline V gene. Trimming took 2 bases from V and 5 from J, leaving 21 bases between them. The CDR3 DNA reads TGTGCCAGCAGCTTACAGTTTTCGAGGAGGGGATGGACTGAAGCTTTCTTT. This gives the protein CASSLQFSRRGWTEAFF. Together with reference TRBV11-2 and TRBJ1-1, the CDR3 gives the full variable domain: EAGVAQSPRYKIIEKRQSVAFWCNPISGHATLYWYQQILGQGPKLLIQFQNNGVVDDSQLPKDRFSAERLKGVDSTLKIQPAKLEDSAVYLCASSLQFSRRGWTEAFFGQGTRLTVV.

The V gene is TRBV7-9, the J gene TRBJ2-5, with TRBD2 matching over 7 bases. V gave up 6 bases and J gave up 1 base; unmatched junction bases: 17. This CDR3 has 18 amino acids. Germline CDR1 SEHNR, CDR2 FQNEAQ (reference sequence). The CDR3 DNA reads as TGTGCCAGCAGTTATATGGGGCTAGCGGAGATTATCCAAGAGACCCAGTACTTC. This gives the protein CASSYMGLAEIIQETQYF.

The V call is TRBV29-1, the J call TRBJ1-4; TRBD1 is a possible D gene (5 bases). This CDR3 comprises 13 residues. Germline-derived CDR1 and CDR2 are SQVTM and ANQGSEA. V dropped 7 bases and J dropped 4 bases, with 13 bases sitting between them. The CDR3 coding sequence is TGCAGCGCCGACGGGGGGGGTAATGAAAAACTGTTTTTT. Translating gives CSADGGGNEKLFF. Drawing the rest from reference TRBV29-1 and TRBJ1-4, the complete variable domain is SAVISQKPSRDICQRGTSLTIQCQVDSQVTMMFWYRQQPGQSLTLIATANQGSEATYESGFVIDKFPISRPNLTFSTLTVSNMSPEDSSIYLCSADGGGNEKLFFGSGTQLSVL.

The genes are TRBV27 and TRBJ2-7; 9 nucleotides agree with TRBD1. This CDR3 is built from 13 residues. V trimming: 8 bases; J trimming: 3 bases; junction bases outside the gene matches: 5. Germline V CDR1 and CDR2: MNHEY, SMNVEV (reference sequence). CDR3 DNA: TGTGCCAGCCGGGACAGGGTGTACTACGAGCAGTACTTC. Its translation: CASRDRVYYEQYF.

Turning to this clone: Different DNA sequences within this sample yield the same CDR3. The V and J genes are TRBV2 and TRBJ1-3; D not resolved. This CDR3 has 14 amino acids. The germline V and J ends were trimmed by 8 bases and 0 bases, with 11 bases remaining between them. Germline assignment: CDR1 SNHLY and CDR2 FYNNEI. The CDR3 DNA reads as TGTGCCAGCTCTCGTGAGAGCTCTGGAAACACCATATATTTT. Translating it yields CASSRESSGNTIYF.

The chain joins TRBV29-1 to TRBJ2-5, with D possibly TRBD2 on 5 matching bases. This CDR3 has 12 amino acids. V was clipped by 5 bases and J by 4 bases, with 11 bases between them. Germline assignment: CDR1 SQVTM and CDR2 ANQGSEA. Here the CDR3 DNA reads TGCAGCGTTAGGCTTGGACTAGAGACCCAGTACTTC. This translates into CSVRLGLETQYF.

The V gene is TRBV7-2, the J gene TRBJ1-5; maybe TRBD1 (6 bases). The CDR3 consists of 15 residues. Germline loops: CDR1 SGHTA, CDR2 FQGNSA. V lost 1 base to trimming and J lost 4 bases, with 11 bases between them. CDR3 sequence: CASSLDHRANQPQHF. In nucleotides, the CDR3 is TGTGCCAGCAGCTTAGATCACAGGGCTAATCAGCCCCAGCATTTT.

The J gene is TRBJ2-7, the V gene TRBV6-6, with D uncertain. V lost 2 bases to trimming and J lost 2 bases, with 7 bases between them. The V gene's germline CDR1 is MNHNY and CDR2 SVGAGI (reference sequence). The length of the CDR3 is 13 residues. The CDR3 DNA is TGTGCCAGCAGTTACGCAGGCACCTACGAGCAGTACTTC. It is translated as CASSYAGTYEQYF.

V and J are TRBV5-5 and TRBJ2-2; 7 bases match TRBD1. Looked up from germline, CDR1 is SGHKS and CDR2 is YYEKEE (reference sequence). V trimming: 0 bases; J trimming: 0 bases; junction bases outside the gene matches: 2. The CDR3 is made up of 16 amino acids. DNA of the CDR3: TGTGCCAGCAGCTTGGGACAGGGTCCGAACACCGGGGAGCTGTTTTTT. The encoded protein is CASSLGQGPNTGELFF.

V and J are TRBV4-2 and TRBJ1-4, with D perhaps matching TRBD1 (5 bases). CDR3 length equals 14 residues. V was trimmed by 0 bases and J by 7 bases, leaving 9 bases between them. Germline CDR1 and CDR2: LGHNA and YNFKEQ. The CDR3 region is CASSQDSGVEKLFF. DNA for the CDR3: TGTGCCAGCAGCCAAGATTCGGGGGTTGAAAAACTGTTTTTT.